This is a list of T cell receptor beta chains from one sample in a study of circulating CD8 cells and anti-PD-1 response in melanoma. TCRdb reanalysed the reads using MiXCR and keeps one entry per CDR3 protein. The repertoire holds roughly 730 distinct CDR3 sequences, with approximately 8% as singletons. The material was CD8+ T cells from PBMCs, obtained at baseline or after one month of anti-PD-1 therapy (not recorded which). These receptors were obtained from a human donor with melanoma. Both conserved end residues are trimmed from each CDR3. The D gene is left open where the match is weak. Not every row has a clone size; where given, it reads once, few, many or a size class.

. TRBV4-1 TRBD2 ASSPLAGPDTQY
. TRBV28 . ASSYRFSLANEKLF
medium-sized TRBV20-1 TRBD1 SYSGTGHHNSPLH
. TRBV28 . ASSFRGTGELF
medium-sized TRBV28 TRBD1 ASSPRGGTGAGELF
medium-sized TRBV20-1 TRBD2 SARRERDRYNEQF
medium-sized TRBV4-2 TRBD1 ASSQSGTGAGANVLT
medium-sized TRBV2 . ASTEGPGHPNYGYT
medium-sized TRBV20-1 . SAKLGGDTDTQY
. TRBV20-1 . SASGGNEQF
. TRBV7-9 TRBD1 ASSTPRDRVPYEQY
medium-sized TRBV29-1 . SVVWGTDPDTQY
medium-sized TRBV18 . ASSASGTGAYTDTQY
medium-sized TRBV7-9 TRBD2 ASSLGLAGENTDTQY
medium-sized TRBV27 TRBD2 ASSFFVPVAGGYGNPYEQY
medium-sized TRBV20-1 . SGRGGTSYEQY
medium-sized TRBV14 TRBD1 ASSQEYSTGGFREQY
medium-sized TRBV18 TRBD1 ASSPGWTGYHEQY
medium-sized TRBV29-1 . SVEEPSGNLNEQF
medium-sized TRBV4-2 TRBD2 ASSQEELAGSYEQY
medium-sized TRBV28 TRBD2 ASRSSGRWVNEQF
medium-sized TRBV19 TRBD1 ASSMLGQVIYNEQF
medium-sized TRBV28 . ASSLMGNTDTQY